A selection of T cell receptor beta chains follows, all from one sample in a study of OX40 agonist ivuxolimab in advanced cancers. Method: immunoSEQ multiplex PCR; TCRdb's copy keeps in-frame clones and lacks some. The sample lists tens of thousands of clones, about 80% occurring once. The sequenced sample was CD4+ or CD8+ T cells sorted from blood, obtained in a trial of the OX40 agonist ivuxolimab. Receptors were obtained from an adult with an advanced solid tumor such as melanoma, head and neck, liver or kidney cancer. Both conserved end residues are part of each CDR3. The D gene is left open where the match is weak. Rows may omit the clone size; those that give it use once, few, many or a size class.

d_gene	j_gene	abundance	v_gene	CDR3nt	CDR3aa
-	TRBJ2-2	-	TRBV6-5	TGTGCCAGCAGTACCCATGACACCGGGGAGCTGTTTTTT	CASSTHDTGELFF
TRBD1	TRBJ2-5	-	TRBV27	TGTGCCAGCAGTTCGCCGGGACAGGGTATGGAGACCCAGTACTTC	CASSSPGQGMETQYF
-	TRBJ1-6	-	TRBV6-6	TGTGCCAGCAGTTCGGACATCGATACTTCACCCCTCCACTTT	CASSSDIDTSPLHF
-	TRBJ2-7	-	TRBV11-2	TGTGCCAGCAGCTTAAACGTTGGGGGACCCTACGAGCAGTACTTC	CASSLNVGGPYEQYF
TRBD1	TRBJ2-7	-	TRBV7-2	TGTGCCAGCAAGCTGGGACAGGGCAACTACGAGCAGTACTTC	CASKLGQGNYEQYF
-	TRBJ1-4	-	TRBV4-2	TGTGCCAGCAGCCAAGGTCAGCAGGGAAAAAAACTGTTTTTT	CASSQGQQGKKLFF
-	TRBJ2-7	-	TRBV14	TGTGCCAGCAGCCAAGATCGGCGGCAGGGCTACGAGCAGTACTTC	CASSQDRRQGYEQYF
-	TRBJ1-1	-	TRBV10-3	TGTGCCATCAGCGGGGGGGGTGCGAACACTGAAGCTTTCTTT	CAISGGGANTEAFF
TRBD1	TRBJ1-1	-	TRBV2	TGTGCCAGCAGTGATCCGGGACAGGGATCGAACACTGAAGCTTTCTTT	CASSDPGQGSNTEAFF
TRBD1	TRBJ1-2	-	TRBV9	TGTGCCAGCAGCCTAACACCGGGACAGCCAATCTATGGCTACACCTTC	CASSLTPGQPIYGYTF
TRBD2	TRBJ2-7	-	TRBV5-1	TGCGCCAGCAGCTTGGAGGGGACTAGCACCGAGCAGTACTTC	CASSLEGTSTEQYF
TRBD2	TRBJ2-1	-	TRBV29-1	TGCAGCGTGGGGACTAGCGGGAGGCGCTACAATGAGCAGTTCTTC	CSVGTSGRRYNEQFF
-	TRBJ2-3	-	TRBV7-3	TGTGCCAGCAGCTTGGATAGCGGAAGCACAGATACGCAGTATTTT	CASSLDSGSTDTQYF
-	TRBJ1-1	once	TRBV25-1	TGTGCCAGCCGTGACCAGGGGAGTCGAGAAGCTTTCTTT	CASRDQGSREAFF
TRBD1	TRBJ1-5	-	TRBV19	TGTGCCAGTACCCCTACAGGACAGGGGGCGCGGCCCCAGCATTTT	CASTPTGQGARPQHF
-	TRBJ1-5	few	TRBV19	TGTGCCAGTACCAAGGGGCAGGGAGGTCAGCCCCAGCATTTT	CASTKGQGGQPQHF
-	TRBJ2-2	-	TRBV6-4	TGTGCCAGCAGTGAGGGGGACGGTTCGAACACCGGGGAGCTGTTTTTT	CASSEGDGSNTGELFF
TRBD2	TRBJ2-3	-	TRBV7-2	TGTGCCAGCAGCTTCAGACTAGCGGGGGACACAGATACGCAGTATTTT	CASSFRLAGDTDTQYF
-	TRBJ2-6	few	TRBV18	TGTGCCAGCTCACCACGGTCAGCTGGGGCCAACGTCCTGACTTTC	CASSPRSAGANVLTF
TRBD1	TRBJ1-1	-	TRBV19	TGTGCCAGTAGTAAGGGACAGTTGAACACTGAAGCTTTCTTT	CASSKGQLNTEAFF
-	TRBJ1-5	once	TRBV6-6	TGTGCCAGCGTGGGGGGCTACAATCAGCCCCAGCATTTT	CASVGGYNQPQHF
-	TRBJ2-2	-	TRBV6-1	TGTGCCAGCAGTCGCGGGTTTAACACCGGGGAGCTGTTTTTT	CASSRGFNTGELFF
TRBD1	TRBJ1-2	-	TRBV19	TGTGCCAGTAGTCACGGAGCCCGGGACAGGTTATTCTATGGCTACACCTTC	CASSHGARDRLFYGYTF
-	TRBJ2-5	few	TRBV9	TGTGCCAGCAGCGGCGGCTCGAGCGCGGTGAGGGGGTGGTACCAAGAGACCCAGTACTTC	CASSGGSSAVRGWYQETQYF
-	TRBJ1-1	-	TRBV23-1	TGCGCCAGCTCCGTTAGGGGCGGAAACACTGAAGCTTTCTTT	CASSVRGGNTEAFF
-	TRBJ1-5	-	TRBV30	TGTGCCTGGAGTGTTCTGGGGGCGGTCGGTTATCAGCCCCAGCATTTT	CAWSVLGAVGYQPQHF
-	TRBJ1-6	-	TRBV10-3	TGTGCCATCAGTGAGTCGGGGGATGGTTCACCCCTCCACTTT	CAISESGDGSPLHF
TRBD2	TRBJ2-3	-	TRBV11-2	TGTGCCAGCAGCTTAGTCGTCCGCGCTAGCGGGAGCACAGATACGCAGTATTTT	CASSLVVRASGSTDTQYF
-	TRBJ1-3	few	TRBV5-1	TGCGCCAGCAGCCGGGACTTGAGCTCTGGAAACACCATATATTTT	CASSRDLSSGNTIYF